The 19 T cell receptor beta chains reported below all come from one sample, sequenced in a study of blood T cell repertoires in COVID-19. Assay: immunoSEQ multiplex PCR; the TCRdb copy retains only in-frame clones and omits some. The data contain 200,000 to 250,000 clones, approximately 80% of them singletons. The specimen sequenced was peripheral blood. The receptor set was obtained from a human donor in a cohort sampled during active COVID-19.

The genes are TRBV5-1 and TRBJ2-5; 9 positions agree with TRBD1. Germline-derived CDR1 and CDR2 are SGHRS and YFSETQ. The V gene end was trimmed by 4 bases and the J gene end by 5 bases; junction bases not matched to a gene: 15. The CDR3 covers 17 residues. The CDR3 region is CASSRQTTGGATETQYF. The CDR3, as DNA: TGCGCCAGCAGCCGCCAAACTACAGGGGGCGCCACGGAGACCCAGTACTTC. The whole variable domain, remainder taken from reference TRBV5-1 and TRBJ2-5, is KAGVTQTPRYLIKTRGQQVTLSCSPISGHRSVSWYQQTPGQGLQFLFEYFSETQRNKGNFPGRFSGRQFSNSRSEMNVSTLELGDSALYLCASSRQTTGGATETQYFGPGTRLLVL.

J is TRBJ2-7 and V is TRBV6-4, with TRBD2 matching 10 bases. V was pared by 6 bases and J by 3 bases, with 5 bases of the junction left unmatched. Germline V gene sequence: CDR1 MRHNA, CDR2 SNTAGT. The length of the CDR3 is 14 residues. The CDR3: CASSLSGRLYEQYF. The CDR3 nucleotides are TGTGCCAGCAGCCTTAGCGGGAGGCTCTACGAGCAGTACTTC.

This chain links TRBV27 with TRBJ2-2, with a possible D match to TRBD1 (5 bases). The CDR3 extends over 16 amino acids. V was cut by 7 bases and J by 6 bases, with 21 bases left in between. The germline CDR1 and CDR2 sequences are MNHEY and SMNVEV (reference sequence). The CDR3 sequence is CASTSGRSPRPGELFF. The CDR3 DNA follows: TGTGCCAGCACCTCAGGGCGATCCCCTCGGCCCGGGGAGCTGTTTTTT.

In DNA, the CDR3 is TGTGCCAGCAGCCTACAGGGGCCCCGAGAGACCCAGTACTTC. Encoded protein: CASSLQGPRETQYF. This chain connects TRBV3-1 (or the pseudogene TRBV3-2) to TRBJ2-5; 7 bases agree with TRBD1. The CDR3 extends over 14 amino acids. V was clipped by 4 bases and J by 4 bases; unmatched bases: 6. Germline assignment: CDR1 LGHDT and CDR2 YNNKEL (reference sequence).

This rearrangement joins TRBV30 to TRBJ2-1; perhaps TRBD2 as D (5 bases). Trimming left V 3 bases short and J 9 bases short, with 15 bases between. The CDR3 loop spans 13 amino acids. CDR1 is GTSNPN and CDR2 is SVGIG in the germline V gene (reference sequence). CDR3 nucleotide sequence: TGTGCCTGGAGGGGTGGCGGGCTCAGTGAGCAGTTCTTC. Translated: CAWRGGGLSEQFF.

The chain links TRBV2 to TRBJ2-2; D remains unclear. V was trimmed by 6 bases and J by 2 bases, leaving 13 bases between them. The CDR3 is made up of 15 amino acids. Germline lookup yields CDR1 SNHLY and CDR2 FYNNEI. The CDR3 loop reads CASSAQVSNTGELFF. Written as DNA, the CDR3 is TGTGCCAGCAGCGCCCAGGTGTCAAACACCGGGGAGCTGTTTTTT.

Notes on this clone: This may stem from a read error, because a much larger clone lies one nucleotide away. Other DNA sequences in this specimen translate into the identical CDR3. The chain recombines TRBV7-9 with TRBJ2-1, with 9 nucleotides matching TRBD1. The CDR3 spans 16 residues. The germline gives CDR1 SEHNR, CDR2 FQNEAQ (reference sequence). The CDR3, as DNA: TGTGCCAGCAGCTTATCCACCGGGACAGGGTTCACTGAGCAATTCTTC. This encodes CASSLSTGTGFTEQFF. Together with reference TRBV7-9 and TRBJ2-1, the CDR3 gives the full variable domain: DTGVSQNPRHKITKRGQNVTFRCDPISEHNRLYWYRQTLGQGPEFLTYFQNEAQLEKSRLLSDRFSAERPKGSFSTLEIQRTEQGDSAMYLCASSLSTGTGFTEQFFGPGTRLTVL.

The chain links TRBV2 to TRBJ1-1, with D perhaps matching TRBD1 (6 bases). V was shortened by 4 bases and J by 3 bases, with 12 bases between the two germline ends. In germline, CDR1 is SNHLY, CDR2 FYNNEI. The CDR3 runs to 14 residues. CDR3 coding DNA: TGTGCCAGCAGTGTCCCAGGGGTGGACACTGAAGCTTTCTTT. Its translation is CASSVPGVDTEAFF.

J is TRBJ2-1 and V is TRBV6-6, with 9 bases fitting TRBD1. This CDR3 region has 14 residues. V was pared by 7 bases and J by 7 bases, with 8 bases of the junction left unmatched. The germline gives CDR1 MNHNY, CDR2 SVGAGI (reference sequence). In DNA, the CDR3 is TGTGCCAGCATTCTACAGGGGGCTGTAAATGAGCAGTTCTTC. Its translation: CASILQGAVNEQFF.

The rearrangement uses TRBV4-1 and TRBJ2-1, with D possibly being TRBD2 (5 bases). V gave up 0 bases and J gave up 4 bases, with 13 bases separating them. The CDR3 covers 16 residues. CDR1 MGHRA and CDR2 YSYEKL come from the germline V gene. The CDR3 loop reads CASSQDSRTHYNEQFF. In DNA, the CDR3 is TGCGCCAGCAGCCAAGACAGCAGGACTCATTACAATGAGCAGTTCTTC.

The rearrangement joins TRBV7-2 to TRBJ2-1, with D possibly TRBD1 on 8 matching bases. CDR3 length: 16 residues. V lost 4 bases and J lost 2, with 15 bases in between. CDR1 is SGHTA and CDR2 is FQGNSA in the germline V gene. The CDR3 reads CASSSHRGGTYNEQFF. CDR3 coding DNA: TGTGCCAGCAGCTCCCACAGGGGGGGCACCTACAATGAGCAGTTCTTC.

The rearrangement joins TRBV11-1 to TRBJ2-2, with 11 bases aligning to TRBD2. Germline loops: CDR1 SGHAT, CDR2 FQDESV (reference sequence). The CDR3 has 16 residues. Germline trimming cut 5 bases from V and 5 bases from J; bases unmatched to any gene: 7. CDR3 in amino acids: CASSPRLAGSTGELFF. The CDR3 region has the DNA TGTGCCAGCAGCCCCAGACTAGCGGGGTCTACCGGGGAGCTGTTTTTT.

The chain joins TRBV5-1 to TRBJ2-5; tentatively, D is TRBD2 (5 bases). The CDR3 is made up of 15 amino acids. Looked up from germline, CDR1 is SGHRS and CDR2 is YFSETQ. Trimming pared 7 bases from V and 5 bases from J, leaving 21 bases between. Here the CDR3 DNA reads TGCGCCAGCCGTTGGTCGAGAGGGCCAAGGGAGACCCAGTACTTC. Protein sequence: CASRWSRGPRETQYF.

J is TRBJ2-7 and V is TRBV7-2; 9 bases line up with TRBD2. The CDR3 sequence is 15 residues long. Trimming removed 6 bases from V and 1 base from J; junction bases left unmatched: 7. Per the germline V gene, CDR1 is SGHTA and CDR2 is FQGNSA. The CDR3 DNA reads as TGTGCCAGCAGTCACACTAGCGGGCTATCCTACGAGCAGTACTTC. Translation: CASSHTSGLSYEQYF.

V is TRBV28 and J is TRBJ2-7; D is perhaps TRBD2 (7 bases). The length of the CDR3 is 14 residues. Deletions cut 3 bases from V and 7 bases from J, with 16 bases between. CDR1 is MDHEN and CDR2 is SYDVKM in the germline V gene. The CDR3 loop reads CASSFGGRPLEQYF. As DNA, the CDR3 is TGTGCCAGCAGTTTCGGGGGGCGTCCTTTAGAGCAGTACTTC.

The chain joins TRBV5-6 to TRBJ1-4; tentatively, D is TRBD1 (5 bases). Germline V gene data show CDR1 as SGHDT and CDR2 as YYEEEE. Trimming took 0 bases from V and 3 from J, leaving 12 bases between them. The CDR3 extends over 16 amino acids. Here the CDR3 DNA reads TGTGCCAGCAGCTTGGCCGGGGGGAATTCTAATGAAAAACTGTTTTTT. Translating it yields CASSLAGGNSNEKLFF.

The CDR3 sequence: CASTSGGPYTQYF. The CDR3 nucleotides read TGTGCCAGCACCTCGGGGGGGCCATATACGCAGTATTTT. This chain links TRBV5-6 with TRBJ2-3; 8 bases are shared with TRBD2. The V gene end was trimmed by 6 bases and the J gene end by 7 bases; junction bases not matched to a gene: 7. The CDR3 consists of 13 residues. Germline CDR1 reads SGHDT; CDR2 reads YYEEEE. Drawing the rest from reference TRBV5-6 and TRBJ2-3, the complete variable domain is DAGVTQSPTHLIKTRGQQVTLRCSPKSGHDTVSWYQQALGQGPQFIFQYYEEEERQRGNFPDRFSGHQFPNYSSELNVNALLLGDSALYLCASTSGGPYTQYFGPGTRLTVL.

The V call is TRBV27, the J call TRBJ2-1; 15 bases fit TRBD2. CDR1 is MNHEY, CDR2 SMNVEV, per germline (reference sequence). CDR3 length: 16 residues. Losses at the gene ends were 3 bases for V and 12 bases for J; bases not matched to a gene: 9. The CDR3 nucleotides read TGTGCCAGCAGTTTTACCGGGACTAGCGGGAGGCCTGGGCAGTTCTTC. It codes for CASSFTGTSGRPGQFF.

This chain uses TRBV5-1 with TRBJ2-5, with D possibly matching TRBD2 (5 bases). The CDR3 is made up of 14 amino acids. Germline CDR1 is SGHRS and CDR2 is YFSETQ. Deletions cut 2 bases from V and 2 bases from J, with 10 bases between. The CDR3 region has the DNA TGCGCCAGCAGCTTTGAGGGCAGGCAAGAGACCCAGTACTTC. Protein: CASSFEGRQETQYF.